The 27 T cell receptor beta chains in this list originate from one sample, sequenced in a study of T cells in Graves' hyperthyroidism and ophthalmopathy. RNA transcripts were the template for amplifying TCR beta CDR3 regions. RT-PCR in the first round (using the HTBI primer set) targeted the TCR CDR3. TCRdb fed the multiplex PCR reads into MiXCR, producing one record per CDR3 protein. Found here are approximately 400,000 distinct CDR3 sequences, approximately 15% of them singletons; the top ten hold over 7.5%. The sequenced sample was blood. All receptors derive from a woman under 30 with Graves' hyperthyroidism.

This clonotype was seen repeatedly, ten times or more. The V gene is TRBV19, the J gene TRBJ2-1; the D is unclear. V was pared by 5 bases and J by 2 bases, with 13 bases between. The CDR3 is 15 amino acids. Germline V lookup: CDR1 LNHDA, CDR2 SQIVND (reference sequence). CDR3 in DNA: TGTGCCAGTAGTCAGCTAAACGGGCCCTACAATGAGCAGTTCTTC. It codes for CASSQLNGPYNEQFF.

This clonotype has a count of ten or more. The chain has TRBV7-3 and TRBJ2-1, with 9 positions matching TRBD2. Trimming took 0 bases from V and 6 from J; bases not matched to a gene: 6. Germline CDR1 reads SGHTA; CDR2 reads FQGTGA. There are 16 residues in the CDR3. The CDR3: CASSLTVSGRSNEQFF. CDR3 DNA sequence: TGTGCCAGCAGCTTAACGGTCAGCGGGAGGAGCAATGAGCAGTTCTTC.

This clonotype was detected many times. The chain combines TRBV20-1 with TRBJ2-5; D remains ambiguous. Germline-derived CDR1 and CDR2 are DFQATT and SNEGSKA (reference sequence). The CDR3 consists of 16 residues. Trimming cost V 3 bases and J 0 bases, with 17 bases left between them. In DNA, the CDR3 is TGCAGTGCTAGCCCCAGGACCCTCTGGTACCAAGAGACCCAGTACTTC. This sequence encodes CSASPRTLWYQETQYF.

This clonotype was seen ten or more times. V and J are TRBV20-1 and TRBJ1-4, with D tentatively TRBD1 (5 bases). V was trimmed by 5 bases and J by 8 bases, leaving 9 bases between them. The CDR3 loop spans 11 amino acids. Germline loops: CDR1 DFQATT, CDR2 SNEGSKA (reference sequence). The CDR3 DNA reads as TGCAGTGCTGGGGGGGTAGAAAAACTGTTTTTT. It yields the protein CSAGGVEKLFF.

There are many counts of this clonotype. CDR3 DNA sequence: TGTGCCAGCAGTTCAACTAGACAGGGCAGCGAGCAGTACTTC. Amino acid sequence: CASSSTRQGSEQYF. The chain links TRBV28 to TRBJ2-7, with 7 bases fitting TRBD1. V lost 4 bases, J lost 6 bases, and 9 bases stayed unmatched. The germline V gene encodes CDR1 MDHEN and CDR2 SYDVKM. CDR3 length: 14 residues.

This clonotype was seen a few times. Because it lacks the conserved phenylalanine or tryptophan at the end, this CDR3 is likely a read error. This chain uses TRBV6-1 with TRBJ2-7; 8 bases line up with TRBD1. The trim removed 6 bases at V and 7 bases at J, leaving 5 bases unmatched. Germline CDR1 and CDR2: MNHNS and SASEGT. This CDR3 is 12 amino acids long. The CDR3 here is CASRQGAGEQYL. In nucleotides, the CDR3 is TGTGCCAGCAGGCAGGGGGCTGGGGAGCAGTACCTC.

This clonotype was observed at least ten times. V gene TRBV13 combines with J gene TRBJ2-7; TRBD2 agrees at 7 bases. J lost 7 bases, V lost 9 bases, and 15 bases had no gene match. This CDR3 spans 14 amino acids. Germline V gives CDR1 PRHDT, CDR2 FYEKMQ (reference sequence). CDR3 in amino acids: CASRQAGFRLEQYF. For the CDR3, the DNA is TGTGCCAGTCGGCAAGCGGGATTCCGTCTAGAGCAGTACTTC.

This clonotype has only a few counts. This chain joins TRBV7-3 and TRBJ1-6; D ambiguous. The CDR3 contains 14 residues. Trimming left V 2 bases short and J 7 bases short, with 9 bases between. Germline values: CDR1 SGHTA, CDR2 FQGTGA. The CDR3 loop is CASSLLGPNSPLHF. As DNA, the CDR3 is TGTGCCAGCAGCTTACTAGGACCAAATTCACCCCTCCACTTT.

The CDR3 loop reads CASSVGLGSSYEQYF. In nucleotides, the CDR3 is TGTGCCAGCAGCGTAGGTCTGGGGTCCTCCTACGAGCAGTACTTC. The J gene is TRBJ2-7, the V gene TRBV9; D uncertain. CDR1 is SGDLS and CDR2 is YYNGEE in the germline V gene. This CDR3 has 15 amino acids. The germline V and J ends were trimmed by 0 bases and 0 bases, with 10 bases remaining between them.

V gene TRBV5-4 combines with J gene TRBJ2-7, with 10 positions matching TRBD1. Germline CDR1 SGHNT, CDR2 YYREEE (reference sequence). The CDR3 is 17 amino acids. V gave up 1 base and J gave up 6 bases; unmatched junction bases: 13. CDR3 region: CASSLLGRPGTGAEQYF. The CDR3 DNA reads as TGTGCCAGCAGCTTGTTAGGCAGGCCCGGGACAGGGGCCGAGCAGTACTTC.

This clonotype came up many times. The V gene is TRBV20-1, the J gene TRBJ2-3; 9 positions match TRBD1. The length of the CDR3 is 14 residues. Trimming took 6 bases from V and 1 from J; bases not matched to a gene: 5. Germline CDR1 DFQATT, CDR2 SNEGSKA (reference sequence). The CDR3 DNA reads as TGCAGTGCCGTACAGGGGGCGCGCACAGATACGCAGTATTTT. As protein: CSAVQGARTDTQYF.

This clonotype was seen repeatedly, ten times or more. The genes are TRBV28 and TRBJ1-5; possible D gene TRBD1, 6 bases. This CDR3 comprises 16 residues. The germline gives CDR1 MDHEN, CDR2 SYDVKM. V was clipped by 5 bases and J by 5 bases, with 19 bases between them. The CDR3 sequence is CASSPRPGGGDQPQHF. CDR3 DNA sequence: TGTGCCAGCAGTCCCCGCCCGGGGGGCGGGGATCAGCCCCAGCATTTT.

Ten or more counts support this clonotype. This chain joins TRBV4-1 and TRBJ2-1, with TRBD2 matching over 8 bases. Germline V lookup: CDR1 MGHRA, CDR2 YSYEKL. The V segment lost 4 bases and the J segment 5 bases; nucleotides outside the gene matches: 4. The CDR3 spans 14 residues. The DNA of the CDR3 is TGCGCCAGCAGCCCATATAGCGGGGACAATGAGCAGTTCTTC. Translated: CASSPYSGDNEQFF.

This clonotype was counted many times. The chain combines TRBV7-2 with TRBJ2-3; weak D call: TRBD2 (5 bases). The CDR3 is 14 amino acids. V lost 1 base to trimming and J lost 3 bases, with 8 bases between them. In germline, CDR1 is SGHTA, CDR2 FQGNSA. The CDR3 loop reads CASSLGLATDTQYF. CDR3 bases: TGTGCCAGCAGCTTAGGGCTAGCTACAGATACGCAGTATTTT. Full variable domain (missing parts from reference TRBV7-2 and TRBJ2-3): GAGVSQSPSNKVTEKGKDVELRCDPISGHTALYWYRQSLGQGLEFLIYFQGNSAPDKSGLPSDRFSAERTGGSVSTLTIQRTQQEDSAVYLCASSLGLATDTQYFGPGTRLTVL.

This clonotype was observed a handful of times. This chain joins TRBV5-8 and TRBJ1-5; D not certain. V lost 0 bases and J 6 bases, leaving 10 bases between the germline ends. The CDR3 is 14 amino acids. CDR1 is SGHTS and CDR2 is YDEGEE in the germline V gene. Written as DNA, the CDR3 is TGTGCCAGCAGCTTGGGTAGGGAGGGTCAGCCCCAGCATTTT. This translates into CASSLGREGQPQHF.

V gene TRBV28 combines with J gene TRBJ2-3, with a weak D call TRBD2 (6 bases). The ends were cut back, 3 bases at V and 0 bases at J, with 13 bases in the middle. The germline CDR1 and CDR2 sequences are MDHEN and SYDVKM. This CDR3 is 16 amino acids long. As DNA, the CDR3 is TGTGCCAGCAGTTTTTTCGGGAGCGGTAGCACAGATACGCAGTATTTT. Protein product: CASSFFGSGSTDTQYF.

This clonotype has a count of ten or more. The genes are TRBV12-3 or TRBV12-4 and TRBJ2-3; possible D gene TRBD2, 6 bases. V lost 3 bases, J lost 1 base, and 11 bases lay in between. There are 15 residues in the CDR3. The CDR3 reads CASSFRGDRTDTQYF. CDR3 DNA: TGTGCCAGCAGTTTCCGCGGGGATCGCACAGATACGCAGTATTTT.

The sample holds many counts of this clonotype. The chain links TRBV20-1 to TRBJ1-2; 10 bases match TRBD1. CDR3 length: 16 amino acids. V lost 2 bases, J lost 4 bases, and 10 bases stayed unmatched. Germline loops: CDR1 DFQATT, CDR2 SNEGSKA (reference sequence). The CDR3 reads CSARWDRGPITYGYTF. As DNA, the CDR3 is TGCAGTGCTAGATGGGACAGGGGCCCGATAACCTATGGCTACACCTTC.

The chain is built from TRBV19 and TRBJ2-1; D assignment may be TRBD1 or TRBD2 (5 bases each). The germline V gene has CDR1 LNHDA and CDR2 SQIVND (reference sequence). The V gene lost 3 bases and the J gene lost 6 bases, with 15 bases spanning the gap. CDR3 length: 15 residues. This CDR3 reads CASSIDEGHSNEQFF. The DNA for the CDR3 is TGTGCCAGTAGTATCGACGAGGGGCATAGCAATGAGCAGTTCTTC.

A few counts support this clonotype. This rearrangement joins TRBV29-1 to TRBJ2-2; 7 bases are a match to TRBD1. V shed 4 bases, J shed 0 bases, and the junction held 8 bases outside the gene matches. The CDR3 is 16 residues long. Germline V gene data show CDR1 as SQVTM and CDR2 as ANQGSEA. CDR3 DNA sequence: TGCAGCGTTGGGGCCAGGGGGTACCCGAACACCGGGGAGCTGTTTTTT. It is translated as CSVGARGYPNTGELFF.

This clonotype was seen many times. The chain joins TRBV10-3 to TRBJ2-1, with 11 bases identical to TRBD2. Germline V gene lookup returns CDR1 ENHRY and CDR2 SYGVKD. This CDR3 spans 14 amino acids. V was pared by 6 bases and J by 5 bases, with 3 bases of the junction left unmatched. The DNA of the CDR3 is TGTGCCATCAGCGTAGCGGGAGGGGACAATGAGCAGTTCTTC. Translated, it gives CAISVAGGDNEQFF.

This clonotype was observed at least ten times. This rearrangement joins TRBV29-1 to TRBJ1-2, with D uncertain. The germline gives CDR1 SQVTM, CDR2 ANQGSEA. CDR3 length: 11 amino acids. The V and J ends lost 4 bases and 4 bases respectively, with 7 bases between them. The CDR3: CSVGRLYGYTF. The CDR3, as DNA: TGCAGCGTTGGGCGGCTCTATGGCTACACCTTC.

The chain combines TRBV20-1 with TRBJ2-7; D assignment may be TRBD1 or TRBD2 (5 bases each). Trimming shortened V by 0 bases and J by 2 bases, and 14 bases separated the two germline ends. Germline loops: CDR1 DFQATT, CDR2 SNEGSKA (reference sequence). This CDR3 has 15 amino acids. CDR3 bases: TGCAGTGCTAGAGATCGGGACCATCCCACCTACGAGCAGTACTTC. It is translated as CSARDRDHPTYEQYF.

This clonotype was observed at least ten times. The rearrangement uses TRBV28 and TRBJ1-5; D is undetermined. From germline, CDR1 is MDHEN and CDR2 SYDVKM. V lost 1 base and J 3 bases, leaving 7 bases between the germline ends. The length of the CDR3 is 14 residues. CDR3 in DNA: TGTGCCAGCAGTTTATATGTATACAATCAGCCCCAGCATTTT. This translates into CASSLYVYNQPQHF.

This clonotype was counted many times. CDR3 bases: TGTGCCAGTAGTTCCCATTCAAGCGGGGCGGGTCCGACAGATACGCAGTATTTT. Translation gives CASSSHSSGAGPTDTQYF. The chain uses TRBV19 and TRBJ2-3; 7 bases match TRBD2. The CDR3 contains 18 residues. Germline trimming cut 5 bases from V and 3 bases from J; bases unmatched to any gene: 17. Looked up from germline, CDR1 is LNHDA and CDR2 is SQIVND (reference sequence).

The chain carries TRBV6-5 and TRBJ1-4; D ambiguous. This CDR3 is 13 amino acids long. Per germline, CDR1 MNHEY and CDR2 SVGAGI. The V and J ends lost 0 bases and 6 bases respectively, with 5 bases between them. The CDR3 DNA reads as TGTGCCAGCAGTTACTCGCCAGATGAAAAACTGTTTTTT. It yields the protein CASSYSPDEKLFF.

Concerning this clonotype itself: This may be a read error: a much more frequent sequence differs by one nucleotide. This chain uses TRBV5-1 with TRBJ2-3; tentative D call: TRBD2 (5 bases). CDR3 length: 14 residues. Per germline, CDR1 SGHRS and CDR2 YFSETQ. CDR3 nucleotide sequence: TGCACCAGCAGCTTCGCCGGAGGAGCAGATACGCAGTATTTT. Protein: CTSSFAGGADTQYF.